This T cell receptor (beta chain) was recovered during a study of T cells in Graves' hyperthyroidism and ophthalmopathy. Overall study findings and caveats: Ophthalmopathy stood apart from stable hyperthyroidism in a 13 V-J model.

Amplification targeted TCR beta CDR3 regions from RNA transcripts. First-round RT-PCR targeting the TCR CDR3 was performed with the HTBI primer set. TCRdb re-analysed the multiplex PCR reads in MiXCR, keeping a single row per CDR3 protein. Among 490,000 or so distinct CDR3 sequences listed, under 25% were seen once. The germline CDR1 and CDR2 sequences are LNHDA and SQIVND (reference sequence). V dropped 6 bases and J dropped 0 bases, with 14 bases sitting between them. This CDR3 has 15 residues. The study included ophthalmopathy patients with Clinical Activity Score at least 3, NOSPECS grade at least 4 and duration under 3 months. This clonotype was observed a handful of times. Its antigen is unknown.

The specimen sequenced was blood. This chain connects TRBV19 to TRBJ1-1; D is undetermined. This clonotype originated in a woman aged 70 to 79 with Graves' ophthalmopathy. DNA of the CDR3: TGTGCCAGTAGGTCCGGGGTCGGATTGAACACTGAAGCTTTCTTT. Protein sequence: CASRSGVGLNTEAFF. Variable domain in full (rest from reference TRBV19 and TRBJ1-1): DGGITQSPKYLFRKEGQNVTLSCEQNLNHDAMYWYRQDPGQGLRLIYYSQIVNDFQKGDIAEGYSVSREKKESFPLTVTSAQKNPTAFYLCASRSGVGLNTEAFFGQGTRLTVV.